The present TCR beta chain was sequenced within a study of siplizumab effects on memory and regulatory T cells. Only one count was recorded for this clone. Its antigen is not identified. Whole-study findings and limits: Roughly 75-97% of proliferating CD4+ or CD8+ clones lacked a naive or memory phenotype that could be assigned.

The V end was cut by 5 bases, the J end by 0 bases, with 14 bases between. The CDR3 runs to 17 residues. Germline V gene sequence: CDR1 SNHLY, CDR2 FYNNEI. Produced via immunoSEQ multiplex PCR; TCRdb's table is partial and in-frame only. The profile covers some 100,000 clones, with roughly 92% appearing a single time and roughly 0.62% taken by the ten largest. Material: Tregs sorted from blood. The chain couples TRBV2 to TRBJ2-6; TRBD1 might be the D (6 bases). The receptor comes from a human donor in good health. CDR3 residues: CASSQTQGISGANVLTF. The CDR3 DNA reads TGTGCCAGCAGTCAAACACAGGGTATCTCTGGGGCCAACGTCCTGACTTTC.